In this sample, the clone carrying this T cell receptor beta chain turned up once. These data come from a study of T cell changes during pregnancy in multiple sclerosis. Clones were sequenced by immunoSEQ multiplex PCR, and TCRdb holds only the in-frame ones, with some missing. Of 88,000 or so clones in the sample, just over 90% were seen once. Germline-derived CDR1 and CDR2 are SGHTA and FQGNSA. The CDR3 length is 16 residues. V lost 5 bases, J lost 2 bases, and 17 bases lay in between. The receptor was isolated from a female donor with multiple sclerosis, enrolled in a pregnancy study. The sample was peripheral blood, taken before pregnancy. The chain uses TRBV7-2 and TRBJ2-3, with D tentatively TRBD2 (6 bases). CDR3 loop: CASSRPSVGNTDTQYF. In DNA form, the CDR3 reads TGTGCCAGCAGCCGACCTAGCGTGGGGAACACAGATACGCAGTATTTT.